Shown below are 21 T cell receptor beta chains from a single sample sequenced in a study of blood T cell repertoires in COVID-19. Assay used: immunoSEQ multiplex PCR; TCRdb lists only in-frame clones, some missing. The sample contains roughly 320,000 clones, about nine tenths of which appear only once. Sequences were obtained from peripheral blood. The receptor source for this set is a woman aged 50 to 60 with COVID-19, enrolled during active disease.

The V gene is TRBV12-5, the J gene TRBJ2-4; 11 nucleotides agree with TRBD1. From germline, CDR1 is LGHNT and CDR2 FRNRAP. This CDR3 has 15 residues. V lost 6 bases, J lost 4 bases, and 5 bases stayed unmatched. CDR3 in DNA: TGTGCTAGTGGAAGGACAGGGGGCCATAAAAACATTCAGTACTTC. This codes for CASGRTGGHKNIQYF.

This sequence joins TRBV5-4 and TRBJ2-3, with 11 bases fitting TRBD1. Trimming cost V 3 bases and J 3 bases; bases outside gene matches: 9. Per germline, CDR1 SGHNT and CDR2 YYREEE (reference sequence). There are 17 residues in the CDR3. CDR3 nucleotide sequence: TGTGCCAGCAGCTGGAGGGACAGGGGGATTCGGACAGATACGCAGTATTTT. Amino acids: CASSWRDRGIRTDTQYF.

The chain links TRBV5-1 to TRBJ1-3; D gene ambiguous. Per germline, CDR1 SGHRS and CDR2 YFSETQ. The CDR3 consists of 15 residues. Trimming took 0 bases from V and 4 from J, leaving 11 bases between them. The CDR3 coding sequence is TGCGCCAGCAGCTTGGGCCCGGGAATAGGAAACACCATATATTTT. Its translation is CASSLGPGIGNTIYF.

Comments on this clone: A read error may account for a junction end that differs from germline. This chain connects TRBV11-2 to TRBJ1-2, with a weak D call TRBD1 (6 bases). The CDR3 is made up of 13 amino acids. CDR1 is SGHAT, CDR2 FQNNGV, per germline. In DNA form, the CDR3 reads TGTGCCAGCTCCCCAACGAGACAGGTGGGAGTGTCCTTC. As protein: CASSPTRQVGVSF.

This chain links TRBV21-1 with TRBJ1-1; whether TRBD1, the table's D call, matches the DNA was not checked. TRBV21-1 is noted as a pseudogene. The CDR3 runs to 15 residues. CDR3 sequence reads: CASSARTGANTEAFF. Written as DNA, the CDR3 is TGTGCCAGCAGCGCCCGGACAGGGGCGAACACTGAAGCTTTCTTT.

This chain joins TRBV5-4 and TRBJ1-2, with a weak D call TRBD1 (5 bases). Germline V gene sequence: CDR1 SGHNT, CDR2 YYREEE (reference sequence). Trimming left V 2 bases short and J 5 bases short, with 13 bases between. This CDR3 is 14 amino acids long. CDR3 in amino acids: CASSFAREVYGYTF. CDR3 bases: TGTGCCAGCAGCTTCGCCAGGGAGGTTTATGGCTACACCTTC.

The V call is TRBV12-3 or TRBV12-4, the J call TRBJ2-2, with no clear D. Trimming removed 6 bases from V and 7 bases from J, with 9 bases in between. The CDR3 is 12 residues long. The CDR3 spells CASSSPGGELFF. CDR3 coding DNA: TGTGCCAGCAGCTCCCCGGGCGGGGAGCTGTTTTTT.

The J gene is TRBJ2-7, the V gene TRBV14, with 7 bases aligning to TRBD1. This CDR3 is built from 15 residues. CDR1 and CDR2 from the germline V gene are SGHDN and FVKESK. V lost 3 bases to trimming and J lost 2 bases; unmatched junction nucleotides: 7. The CDR3 loop reads CASSQIGQAAYEQYF. CDR3 bases: TGTGCCAGCAGCCAGATAGGACAGGCTGCCTACGAGCAGTACTTC.

J is TRBJ1-1 and V is TRBV4-3; no clear D gene. The CDR3 extends over 14 amino acids. Germline lookup yields CDR1 LGHNA and CDR2 YSLEER. V was shortened by 0 bases and J by 3 bases, with 8 bases between the two germline ends. This CDR3 reads CASSQDRGDTEAFF. The CDR3 region has the DNA TGCGCCAGCAGCCAAGATCGGGGTGACACTGAAGCTTTCTTT.

This rearrangement joins TRBV11-3 to TRBJ1-1, with 7 positions matching TRBD1. V was pared by 2 bases and J by 4 bases, with 7 bases of the junction left unmatched. CDR3 size: 15 residues. From germline, CDR1 is SGHNT and CDR2 YENEEA. Here the CDR3 DNA reads TGTGCCAGCAGCTTACGGAGTTCAGGGGGCACTGAAGCTTTCTTT. Its translation is CASSLRSSGGTEAFF.

The gene calls are TRBV18 and TRBJ1-2; 7 bases are a match to TRBD1. Germline CDR1 reads KGHSH; CDR2 reads LQKENI. The CDR3 consists of 13 residues. Trimming at V came to 3 bases and at J to 10 bases, leaving 8 bases not matched to a gene. DNA for the CDR3: TGTGCCAGCTCACCGACAGGGACCATGCTCTACACCTTC. This translates into CASSPTGTMLYTF.

V and J are TRBV13 and TRBJ2-7; 15 bases align to TRBD2. Germline V gene data show CDR1 as PRHDT and CDR2 as FYEKMQ (reference sequence). The CDR3 contains 16 residues. J was trimmed by 2 bases and V by 5 bases; bases with no gene match: 4. CDR3 in DNA: TGTGCCAGCAGCGCGCGGACTAGCGGGAGGGCCTACGAGCAGTACTTC. Translated: CASSARTSGRAYEQYF. Full variable domain (missing parts from reference TRBV13 and TRBJ2-7): AAGVIQSPRHLIKEKRETATLKCYPIPRHDTVYWYQQGPGQDPQFLISFYEKMQSDKGSIPDRFSAQQFSDYHSELNMSSLELGDSALYFCASSARTSGRAYEQYFGPGTRLTVT.

This clone was counted ten times or more. The chain recombines TRBV7-9 with TRBJ1-3; 7 bases agree with TRBD1. Per the germline V gene, CDR1 is SEHNR and CDR2 is FQNEAQ (reference sequence). Unmatched junction bases numbered 5, after V lost 3 bases and J lost 0 bases. The CDR3 loop spans 16 amino acids. DNA for the CDR3: TGTGCCAGCAGCTTGGACACAGGGGCCTCTGGAAACACCATATATTTT. It is translated as CASSLDTGASGNTIYF.

V is TRBV2 and J is TRBJ2-5; 10 bases are shared with TRBD2. V lost 6 bases, J lost 7 bases, and 14 bases stayed unmatched. CDR1 and CDR2 (germline): SNHLY, FYNNEI. The CDR3 extends over 16 amino acids. The CDR3 DNA reads as TGTGCCAGCAGGCAGCATTCCGGGACTAGCGAGGGGACCCAGTACTTC. As protein: CASRQHSGTSEGTQYF.

V gene TRBV30 combines with J gene TRBJ1-1; D uncertain. Germline lookup yields CDR1 GTSNPN and CDR2 SVGIG (reference sequence). CDR3 length: 11 residues. The V end was cut by 3 bases, the J end by 5 bases, with 7 bases between. The CDR3 DNA reads TGTGCCTGGAGCCCGAGAACTGAAGCTTTCTTT. This sequence encodes CAWSPRTEAFF.

DNA of the CDR3: TGTGCCAGCAGCTTGGCTCCGGGAGCGAGGGAGACCATATATTTT. It specifies CASSLAPGARETIYF. This rearrangement joins TRBV5-8 to TRBJ1-3; no clear D. Trimming took off 0 bases at V and 10 bases at J, with 17 bases between the two ends. Per the germline V gene, CDR1 is SGHTS and CDR2 is YDEGEE. The CDR3 runs 15 residues.

The chain combines TRBV19 with TRBJ2-3; no definite D call. V lost 3 bases and J 0 bases, leaving 10 bases between the germline ends. Germline V gene lookup returns CDR1 LNHDA and CDR2 SQIVND (reference sequence). This CDR3 contains 15 residues. The CDR3 DNA is TGTGCCAGTAGTATTAACAGATACAGCACAGATACGCAGTATTTT. Translating gives CASSINRYSTDTQYF.

V is TRBV19 and J is TRBJ1-2; TRBD1 aligns across 7 bases. The CDR3 covers 16 residues. Per germline, CDR1 LNHDA and CDR2 SQIVND (reference sequence). Unmatched junction bases numbered 11, after V lost 5 bases and J lost 2 bases. DNA of the CDR3: TGTGCCAGTAGTGGGCGGGACAGCGAAGCGAACTATGGCTACACCTTC. Translation: CASSGRDSEANYGYTF.

V usage is TRBV14 and J usage is TRBJ2-3, with 7 bases that match TRBD2. The CDR3 runs to 16 residues. V shed 4 bases and J 1 base; nucleotides not matched to a gene: 8. CDR1 and CDR2 from the germline V gene are SGHDN and FVKESK. The CDR3 coding sequence is TGTGCCAGCAGCCTCCAACAAGCGGGACGCACAGATACGCAGTATTTT. Its protein is CASSLQQAGRTDTQYF.

This chain uses TRBV12-5 with TRBJ1-5; D may be TRBD1 (6 bases). This CDR3 has 15 residues. V dropped 5 bases and J dropped 6 bases, with 17 bases sitting between them. Germline lookup yields CDR1 LGHNT and CDR2 FRNRAP. The CDR3 bases are TGTGCTAGTGGTATACAGGGTATGGGTGGTCAGCCCCAGCATTTT. Translated: CASGIQGMGGQPQHF. The full variable domain, in which reference TRBV12-5 and TRBJ1-5 provide the parts outside the CDR3, is DARVTQTPRHKVTEMGQEVTMRCQPILGHNTVFWYRQTMMQGLELLAYFRNRAPLDDSGMPKDRFSAEMPDATLATLKIQPSEPRDSAVYFCASGIQGMGGQPQHFGDGTRLSIL.

V usage is TRBV6-4 and J usage is TRBJ2-1; 7 positions agree with TRBD2. The CDR3 spans 13 residues. The ends lost 6 bases at V and 13 bases at J; junction bases unmatched: 12. Germline V gene lookup returns CDR1 MRHNA and CDR2 SNTAGT. The CDR3 protein is CASRNSESSGQFF. The CDR3 bases are TGTGCCAGCAGAAATAGTGAGTCTAGCGGACAGTTCTTC.